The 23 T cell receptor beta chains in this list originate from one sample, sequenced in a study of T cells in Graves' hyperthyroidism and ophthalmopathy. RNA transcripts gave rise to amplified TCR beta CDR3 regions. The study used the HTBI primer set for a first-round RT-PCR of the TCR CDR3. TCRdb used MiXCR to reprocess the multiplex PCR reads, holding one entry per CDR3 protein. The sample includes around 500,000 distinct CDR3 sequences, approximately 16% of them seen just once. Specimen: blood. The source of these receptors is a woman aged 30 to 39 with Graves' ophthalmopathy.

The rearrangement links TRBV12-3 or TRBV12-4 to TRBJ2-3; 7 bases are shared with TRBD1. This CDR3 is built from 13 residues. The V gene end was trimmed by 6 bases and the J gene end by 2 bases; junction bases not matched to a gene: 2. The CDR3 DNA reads TGTGCCAGCAGAGACAGGGCCACAGATACGCAGTATTTT. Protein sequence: CASRDRATDTQYF.

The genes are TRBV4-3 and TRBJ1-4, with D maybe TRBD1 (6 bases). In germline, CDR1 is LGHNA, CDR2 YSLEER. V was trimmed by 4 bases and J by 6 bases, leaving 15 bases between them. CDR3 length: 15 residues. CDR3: CASSPLGGAHEKLFF. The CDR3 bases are TGCGCCAGCAGCCCGCTTGGGGGGGCGCATGAAAAACTGTTTTTT.

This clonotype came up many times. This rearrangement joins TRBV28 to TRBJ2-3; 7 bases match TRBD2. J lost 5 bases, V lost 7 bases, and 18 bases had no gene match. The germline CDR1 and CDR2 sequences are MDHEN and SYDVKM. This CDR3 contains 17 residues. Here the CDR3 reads CASTPLAGVGAGDTQYF. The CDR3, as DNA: TGTGCCAGCACCCCCCTGGCGGGAGTGGGTGCGGGAGATACGCAGTATTTT.

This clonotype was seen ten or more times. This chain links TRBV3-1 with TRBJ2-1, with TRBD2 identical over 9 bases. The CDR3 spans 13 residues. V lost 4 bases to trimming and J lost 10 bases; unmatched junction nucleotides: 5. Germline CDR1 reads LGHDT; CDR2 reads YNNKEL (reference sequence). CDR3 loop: CASSPGGGDEQFF. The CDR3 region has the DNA TGTGCCAGCAGCCCGGGCGGGGGGGACGAGCAGTTCTTC.

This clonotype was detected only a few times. CDR3 region: CASSPETSGSYEQYF. The CDR3 DNA sequence: TGCGCCAGCAGCCCAGAGACTAGCGGATCCTACGAGCAGTACTTC. This chain connects TRBV4-1 to TRBJ2-7, with 9 bases fitting TRBD2. There are 15 residues in the CDR3. Germline V gene sequence: CDR1 MGHRA, CDR2 YSYEKL. V was pared by 4 bases and J by 1 base, with 5 bases of the junction left unmatched.

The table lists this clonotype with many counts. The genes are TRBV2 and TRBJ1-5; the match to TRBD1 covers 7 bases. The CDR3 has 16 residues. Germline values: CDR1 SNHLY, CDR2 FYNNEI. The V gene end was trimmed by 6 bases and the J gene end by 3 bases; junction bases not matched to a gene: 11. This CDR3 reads CASREPGQSFNQPQHF. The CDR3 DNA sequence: TGTGCCAGCAGGGAACCGGGACAGTCATTCAATCAGCCCCAGCATTTT. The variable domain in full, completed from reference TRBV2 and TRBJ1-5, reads EPEVTQTPSHQVTQMGQEVILRCVPISNHLYFYWYRQILGQKVEFLVSFYNNEISEKSEIFDDQFSVERPDGSNFTLKIRSTKLEDSAMYFCASREPGQSFNQPQHFGDGTRLSIL.

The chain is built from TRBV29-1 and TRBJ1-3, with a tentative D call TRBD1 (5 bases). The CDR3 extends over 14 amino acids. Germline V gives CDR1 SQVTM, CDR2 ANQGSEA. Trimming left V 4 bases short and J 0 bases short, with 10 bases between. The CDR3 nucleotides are TGCAGCGTTGCGACAGAGATCTCTGGAAACACCATATATTTT. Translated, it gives CSVATEISGNTIYF. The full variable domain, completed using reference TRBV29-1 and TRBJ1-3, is SAVISQKPSRDICQRGTSLTIQCQVDSQVTMMFWYRQQPGQSLTLIATANQGSEATYESGFVIDKFPISRPNLTFSTLTVSNMSPEDSSIYLCSVATEISGNTIYFGEGSWLTVV.

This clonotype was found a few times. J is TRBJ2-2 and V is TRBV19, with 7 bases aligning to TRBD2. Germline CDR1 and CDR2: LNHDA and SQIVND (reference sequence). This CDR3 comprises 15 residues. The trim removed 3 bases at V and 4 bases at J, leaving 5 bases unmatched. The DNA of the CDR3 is TGTGCCAGTAGTATTGACGGGAGGTTCACCGGGGAGCTGTTTTTT. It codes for CASSIDGRFTGELFF.

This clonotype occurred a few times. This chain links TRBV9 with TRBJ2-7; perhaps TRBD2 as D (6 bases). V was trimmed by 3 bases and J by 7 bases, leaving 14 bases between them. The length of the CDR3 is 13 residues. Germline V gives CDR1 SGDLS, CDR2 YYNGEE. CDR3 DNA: TGTGCCAGCAGCGAGGGGACTCTGGAGGAGCAGTACTTC. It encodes CASSEGTLEEQYF.

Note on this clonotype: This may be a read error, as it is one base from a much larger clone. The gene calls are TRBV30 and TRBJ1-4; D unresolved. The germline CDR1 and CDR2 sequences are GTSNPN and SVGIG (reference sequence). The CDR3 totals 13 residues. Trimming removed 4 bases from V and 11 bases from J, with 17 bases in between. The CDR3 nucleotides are TGTGCCTGGACCCGGGGAGGTCGAGAGAAACTGTTTTTT. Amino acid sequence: CAWTRGGREKLFF.

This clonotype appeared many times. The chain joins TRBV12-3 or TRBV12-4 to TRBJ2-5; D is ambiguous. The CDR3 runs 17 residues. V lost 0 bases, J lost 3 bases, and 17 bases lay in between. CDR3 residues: CASSLALWGTPKETQYF. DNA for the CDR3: TGTGCCAGCAGTTTAGCCTTGTGGGGAACTCCTAAAGAGACCCAGTACTTC.

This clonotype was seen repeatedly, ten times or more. This CDR3 is CASSLTYRGRFANTGELFF. Written as DNA, the CDR3 is TGTGCCAGCAGCTTAACGTACAGGGGGCGGTTCGCGAACACCGGGGAGCTGTTTTTT. The rearrangement uses TRBV11-3 and TRBJ2-2; 9 bases line up with TRBD1. Looked up from germline, CDR1 is SGHNT and CDR2 is YENEEA. V was clipped by 2 bases and J by 0 bases; unmatched bases: 10. The CDR3 runs 19 residues.

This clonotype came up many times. DNA for the CDR3: TGCAGTGCTAGAGTGACCAGGCAGGGAGAGACCCAGTACTTC. Translating it yields CSARVTRQGETQYF. The chain carries TRBV20-1 and TRBJ2-5; tentative D call: TRBD1 (5 bases). Germline CDR1 DFQATT, CDR2 SNEGSKA (reference sequence). Trimming stripped 1 base from V and 4 bases from J, with 13 bases between. The CDR3 length is 14 residues.

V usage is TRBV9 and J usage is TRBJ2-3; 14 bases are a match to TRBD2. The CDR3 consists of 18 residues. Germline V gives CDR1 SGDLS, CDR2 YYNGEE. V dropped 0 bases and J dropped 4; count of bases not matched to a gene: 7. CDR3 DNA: TGTGCCAGCAGCGTAGAGGGACTAGCGGGAGTCAAGGCAGATACGCAGTATTTT. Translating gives CASSVEGLAGVKADTQYF.

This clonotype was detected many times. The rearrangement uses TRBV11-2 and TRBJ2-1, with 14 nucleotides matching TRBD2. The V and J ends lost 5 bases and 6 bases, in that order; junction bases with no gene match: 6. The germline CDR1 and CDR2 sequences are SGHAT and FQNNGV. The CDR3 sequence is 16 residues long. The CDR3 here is CASSKSGLAGGNEQFF. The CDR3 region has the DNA TGTGCCAGCAGCAAATCCGGACTAGCGGGGGGCAATGAGCAGTTCTTC.

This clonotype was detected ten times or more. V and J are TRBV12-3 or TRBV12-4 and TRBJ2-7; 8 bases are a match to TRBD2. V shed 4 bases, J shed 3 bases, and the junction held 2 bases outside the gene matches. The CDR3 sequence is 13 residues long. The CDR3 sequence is CASSSGGHYEQYF. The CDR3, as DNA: TGTGCCAGCAGTTCGGGGGGGCACTACGAGCAGTACTTC.

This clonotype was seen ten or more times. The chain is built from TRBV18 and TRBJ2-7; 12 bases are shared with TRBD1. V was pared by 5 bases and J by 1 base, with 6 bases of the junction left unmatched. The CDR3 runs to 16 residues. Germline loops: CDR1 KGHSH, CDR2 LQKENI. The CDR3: CASSKGQGARSYEQYF. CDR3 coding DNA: TGTGCCAGCTCAAAGGGACAGGGGGCGCGTTCCTACGAGCAGTACTTC.

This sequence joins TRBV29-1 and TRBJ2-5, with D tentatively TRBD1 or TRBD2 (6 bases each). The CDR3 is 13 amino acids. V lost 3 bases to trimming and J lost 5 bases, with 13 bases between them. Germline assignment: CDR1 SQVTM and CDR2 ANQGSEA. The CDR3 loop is CSVDWGAPETQYF. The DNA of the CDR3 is TGCAGCGTTGATTGGGGGGCCCCGGAGACCCAGTACTTC. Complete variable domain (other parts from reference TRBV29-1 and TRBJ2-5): SAVISQKPSRDICQRGTSLTIQCQVDSQVTMMFWYRQQPGQSLTLIATANQGSEATYESGFVIDKFPISRPNLTFSTLTVSNMSPEDSSIYLCSVDWGAPETQYFGPGTRLLVL.

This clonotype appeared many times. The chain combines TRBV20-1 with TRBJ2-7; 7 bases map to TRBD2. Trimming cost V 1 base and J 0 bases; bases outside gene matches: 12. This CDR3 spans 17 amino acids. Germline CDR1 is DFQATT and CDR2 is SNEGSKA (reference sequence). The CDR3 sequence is CSARVYSSSGPSYEQYF. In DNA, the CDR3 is TGCAGTGCTAGAGTGTATTCGTCTAGCGGCCCCTCCTACGAGCAGTACTTC.

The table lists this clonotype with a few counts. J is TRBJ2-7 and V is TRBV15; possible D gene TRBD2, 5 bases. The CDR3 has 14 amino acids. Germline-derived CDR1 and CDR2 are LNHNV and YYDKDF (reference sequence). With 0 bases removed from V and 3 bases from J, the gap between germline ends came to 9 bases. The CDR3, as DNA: TGTGCCACCAGCAGAGATCCCGGAGGCTACGAGCAGTACTTC. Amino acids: CATSRDPGGYEQYF.

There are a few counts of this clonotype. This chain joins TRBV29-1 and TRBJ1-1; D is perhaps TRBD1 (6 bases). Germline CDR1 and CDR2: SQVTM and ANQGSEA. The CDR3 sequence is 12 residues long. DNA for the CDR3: TGCACATATGAGGGGGGGAACACTGAAGCTTTCTTT. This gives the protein CTYEGGNTEAFF. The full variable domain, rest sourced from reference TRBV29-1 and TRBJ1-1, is SAVISQKPSRDICQRGTSLTIQCQVDSQVTMMFWYRQQPGQSLTLIATANQGSEATYESGFVIDKFPISRPNLTFSTLTVSNMSPEDSSIYLCTYEGGNTEAFFGQGTRLTVV.

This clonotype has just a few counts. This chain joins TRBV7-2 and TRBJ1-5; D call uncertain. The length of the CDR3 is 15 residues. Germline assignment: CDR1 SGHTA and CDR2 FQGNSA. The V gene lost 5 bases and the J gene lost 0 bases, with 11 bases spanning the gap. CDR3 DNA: TGTGCCAGCAGCCCCACTGCCAGTAGCAATCAGCCCCAGCATTTT. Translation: CASSPTASSNQPQHF.

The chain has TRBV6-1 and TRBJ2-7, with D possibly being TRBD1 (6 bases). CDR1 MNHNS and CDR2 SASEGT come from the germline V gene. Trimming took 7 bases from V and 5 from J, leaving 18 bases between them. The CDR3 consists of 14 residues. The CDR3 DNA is TGTGCCAGCAAGGTTGGGGGCCCTGGGGACGAGCAGTACTTC. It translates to CASKVGGPGDEQYF.